Listed here is a single T cell receptor beta chain. The junction departs from germline at one end; a sequencing error may be responsible. Libraries were prepared by immunoSEQ multiplex PCR; TCRdb keeps only in-frame clonotypes and omits some of them. The sample includes about 170,000 clones, almost 90% of them seen just once. These data are taken from a study of control samples from healthy donors and cancer patients. The V gene's germline CDR1 is MDHEN and CDR2 SYDVKM. CDR3 length: 12 residues. V is TRBV28 and J is TRBJ2-1; either TRBD1 or TRBD2 may fit D (5 bases each). The sequence derives from a woman under 40 in good health. Sequencing was performed on blood. In DNA form, the CDR3 reads TGTGCCAGCAGCTCTGAGGGGATTCGATACCTCTTC. Its translation is CASSSEGIRYLF.